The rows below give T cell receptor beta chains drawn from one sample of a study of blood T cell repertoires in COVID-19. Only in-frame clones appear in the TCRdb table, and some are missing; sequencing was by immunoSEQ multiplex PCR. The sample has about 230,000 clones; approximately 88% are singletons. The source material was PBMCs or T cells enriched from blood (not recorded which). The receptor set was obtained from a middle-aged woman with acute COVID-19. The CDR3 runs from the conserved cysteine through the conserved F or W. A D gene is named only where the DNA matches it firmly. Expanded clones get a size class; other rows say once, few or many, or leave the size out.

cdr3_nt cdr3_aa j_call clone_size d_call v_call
TGTGCCTCCTCGACCGGGGGTTGGGGGGCAGATACGCAGTATTTT CASSTGGWGADTQYF TRBJ2-3 - - TRBV7-2
TGTGCCAGTAGTCTACAGGGGGCAATTCAGCCCCAGCATTTT CASSLQGAIQPQHF TRBJ1-5 - TRBD1 TRBV19
TGTGCCACCAGTGACGCTACGACTAGCGGAAAAAACATTCAGTACTTC CATSDATTSGKNIQYF TRBJ2-4 few TRBD2 TRBV24-1
TGTGCCAGCAGGATGGGGGGGAACACTGAAGCTTTCTTT CASRMGGNTEAFF TRBJ1-1 - - TRBV7-9
TGTGCCAGTAGCGAACAAGTGAACACTGAAGCTTTCTTT CASSEQVNTEAFF TRBJ1-1 - - TRBV19
TGTGCCAGCAGGGCCCTTGCAACTAATGAAAAACTGTTTTTT CASRALATNEKLFF TRBJ1-4 - - TRBV27
TGTGCCAGCAGCAAACAAAGTGGAGGACAGGGGGGCAATCAGCCCCAGCATTTT CASSKQSGGQGGNQPQHF TRBJ1-5 - - TRBV21-1
TGCGCCAGCAGCCGACTGGACAGGGACAATCAGCCCCAGCATTTT CASSRLDRDNQPQHF TRBJ1-5 - TRBD1 TRBV4-1
TGCGCCAGCAGGTGGGGCCCCCTTGAGACCGAGCAGTACTTC CASRWGPLETEQYF TRBJ2-7 few - TRBV5-1
TGTGCCTGGACCCGACAGGGAGGTTCACCCCTCCACTTT CAWTRQGGSPLHF TRBJ1-6 once TRBD1 TRBV30
TGTGCCAGCACCAACGGGGTGATGCGTGGAAACACCATATATTTT CASTNGVMRGNTIYF TRBJ1-3 - - TRBV6-5
TGTGCCATCGAGGGAGCGTGGGCCAACGTCCTGACTTTC CAIEGAWANVLTF TRBJ2-6 - - TRBV7-9
TGTGCCATCAGCCCACGGGGGGCCGCAGATACGCAGTATTTT CAISPRGAADTQYF TRBJ2-3 once - TRBV10-3
TGTGCCAGCGGGCAGGGAGGGAACACTGAAGCTTTCTTT CASGQGGNTEAFF TRBJ1-1 - - TRBV19
TGTGCCAGCAGTTACGATGACAGGGTTAATTCACCCCTCCACTTT CASSYDDRVNSPLHF TRBJ1-6 - TRBD1 TRBV6-2/TRBV6-3
TGCGCCAGCCTGTTCAGGGATTTTAACACCGGGGAGCTGTTTTTT CASLFRDFNTGELFF TRBJ2-2 - - TRBV5-1
TGTGCCAGCAGTTCCCTGGGGGGTGGTGAGCAGTTCTTC CASSSLGGGEQFF TRBJ2-1 once - TRBV27
TGTGCCTGGAGTGTGGGCCCTGGGTCCACCGGGGAGCTGTTTTTT CAWSVGPGSTGELFF TRBJ2-2 - - TRBV30
TGTGCCACCAGCCCTGGGGGGGCCGAGGAGACCCAGTACTTC CATSPGGAEETQYF TRBJ2-5 once - TRBV24-1
TGTGCCAGTAGTATGGTTGGGTTGGGGACAGGGCGCACAGATACGCAGTATTTT CASSMVGLGTGRTDTQYF TRBJ2-3 - TRBD1 TRBV19
TGTGCCAGCAGTTCGGGCGGGGGGGCACCCAATGAGCAGTTCTTC CASSSGGGAPNEQFF TRBJ2-1 - TRBD2 TRBV28
TGTGCCACCAGTGCCAGGGCAGCATACAATGAGCAGTTCTTC CATSARAAYNEQFF TRBJ2-1 - - TRBV24-1